This TCR beta chain is from a study of Ad26.COV2.S vaccination and SARS-CoV-2 variants. The V end lost 2 bases, the J end lost 0 bases, and 14 bases lay between the germline ends. The CDR3 runs 17 residues. CDR1 and CDR2 (germline): SNHLY, FYNNEI. Treatment noted: over 15 received Ad26.COV2.S at low or high dose, single or two shots; roughly 5 received placebo; per-sample allocation not given. Collection of the samples took place on day 63 after the first injection of vaccine or placebo. The method was immunoSEQ multiplex PCR; TCRdb's version includes in-frame clones alone and lacks a portion of them. Here the sample spans approximately 350,000 clones, about four fifths being singletons.

The chain employs TRBV2 and TRBJ1-3; no definite D call. The sample consisted of peripheral blood, taken in a trial of Ad26.COV2.S vaccine versus placebo. This TCR derives from a person between 18 and 59 years old who received the Ad26.COV2.S COVID-19 vaccine or a placebo. The CDR3 DNA reads TGTGCCAGCAGTGAATCCTTCGGCGGACTCTCTGGAAACACCATATATTTT. Translation: CASSESFGGLSGNTIYF.